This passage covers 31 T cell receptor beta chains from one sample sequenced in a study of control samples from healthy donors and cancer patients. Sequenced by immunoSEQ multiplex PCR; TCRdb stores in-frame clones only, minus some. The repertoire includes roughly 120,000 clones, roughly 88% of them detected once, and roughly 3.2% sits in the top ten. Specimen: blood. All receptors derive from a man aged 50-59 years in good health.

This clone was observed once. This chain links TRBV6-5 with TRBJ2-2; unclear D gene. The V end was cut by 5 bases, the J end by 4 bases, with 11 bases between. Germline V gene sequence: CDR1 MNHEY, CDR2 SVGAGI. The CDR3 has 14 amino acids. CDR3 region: CASSPPRLTGELFF. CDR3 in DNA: TGTGCCAGCAGTCCCCCGAGACTCACCGGGGAGCTGTTTTTT.

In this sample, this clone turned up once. CDR3 region: CASSSWTGLTYNSPLHF. The CDR3 region has the DNA TGTGCCAGCAGCTCCTGGACAGGGCTCACCTATAATTCACCCCTCCACTTT. V gene TRBV5-6 combines with J gene TRBJ1-6; 8 bases are a match to TRBD1. With 3 bases clipped from V and 2 bases from J, the junction kept 7 bases outside the gene matches. The length of the CDR3 is 17 residues. Germline CDR1 and CDR2: SGHDT and YYEEEE. Filled out from reference TRBV5-6 and TRBJ1-6, the complete variable domain reads DAGVTQSPTHLIKTRGQQVTLRCSPKSGHDTVSWYQQALGQGPQFIFQYYEEEERQRGNFPDRFSGHQFPNYSSELNVNALLLGDSALYLCASSSWTGLTYNSPLHFGNGTRLTVT.

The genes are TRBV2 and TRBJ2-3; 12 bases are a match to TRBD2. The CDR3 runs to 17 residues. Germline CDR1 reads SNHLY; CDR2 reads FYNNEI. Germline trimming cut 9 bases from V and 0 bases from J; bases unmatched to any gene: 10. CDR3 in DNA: TGTGCCAGTTTACTAGCGGGGGGTCTTTCTAGCACAGATACGCAGTATTTT. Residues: CASLLAGGLSSTDTQYF.

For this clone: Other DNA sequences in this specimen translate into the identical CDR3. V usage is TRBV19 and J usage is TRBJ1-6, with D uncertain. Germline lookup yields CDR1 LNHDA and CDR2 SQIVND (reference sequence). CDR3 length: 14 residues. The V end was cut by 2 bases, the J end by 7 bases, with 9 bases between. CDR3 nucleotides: TGTGCCAGTAGTATAAACGGACCAAATTCACCCCTCCACTTT. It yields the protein CASSINGPNSPLHF. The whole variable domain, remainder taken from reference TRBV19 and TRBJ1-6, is DGGITQSPKYLFRKEGQNVTLSCEQNLNHDAMYWYRQDPGQGLRLIYYSQIVNDFQKGDIAEGYSVSREKKESFPLTVTSAQKNPTAFYLCASSINGPNSPLHFGNGTRLTVT.

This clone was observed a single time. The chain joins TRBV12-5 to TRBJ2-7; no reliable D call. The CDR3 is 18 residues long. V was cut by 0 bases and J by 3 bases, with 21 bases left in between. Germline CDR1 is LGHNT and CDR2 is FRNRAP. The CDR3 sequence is CASGLVFIPESADYEQYF. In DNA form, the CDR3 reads TGTGCTAGTGGTTTGGTATTTATCCCCGAGTCGGCCGACTACGAGCAGTACTTC.

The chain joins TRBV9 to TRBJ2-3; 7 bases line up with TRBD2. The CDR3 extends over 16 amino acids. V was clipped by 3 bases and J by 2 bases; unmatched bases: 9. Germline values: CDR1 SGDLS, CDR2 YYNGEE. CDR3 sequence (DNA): TGTGCCAGCAGCGAGGGAGCGGGGTCCTTCACAGATACGCAGTATTTT. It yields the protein CASSEGAGSFTDTQYF.

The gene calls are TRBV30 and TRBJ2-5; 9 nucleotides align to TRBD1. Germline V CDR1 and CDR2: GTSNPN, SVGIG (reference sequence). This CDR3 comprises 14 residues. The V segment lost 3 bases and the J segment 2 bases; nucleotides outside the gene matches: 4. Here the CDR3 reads CAWSPTGGQETQYF. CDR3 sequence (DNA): TGTGCCTGGAGCCCGACAGGGGGGCAAGAGACCCAGTACTTC.

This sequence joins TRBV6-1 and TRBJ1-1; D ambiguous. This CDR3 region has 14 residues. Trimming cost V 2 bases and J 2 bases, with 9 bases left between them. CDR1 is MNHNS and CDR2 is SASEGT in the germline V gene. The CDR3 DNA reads TGTGCCAGCAGTGAAACCCCAGTTAACACTGAAGCTTTCTTT. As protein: CASSETPVNTEAFF.

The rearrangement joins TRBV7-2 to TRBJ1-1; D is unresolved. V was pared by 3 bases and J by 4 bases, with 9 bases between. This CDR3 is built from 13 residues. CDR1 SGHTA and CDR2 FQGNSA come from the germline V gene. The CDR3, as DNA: TGTGCCAGCAGCTTGAGTTGGGGCACTGAAGCTTTCTTT. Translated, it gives CASSLSWGTEAFF.

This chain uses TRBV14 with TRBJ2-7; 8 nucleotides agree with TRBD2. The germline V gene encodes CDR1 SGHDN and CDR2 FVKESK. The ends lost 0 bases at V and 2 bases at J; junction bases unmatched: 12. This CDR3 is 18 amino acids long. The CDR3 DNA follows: TGTGCCAGCAGCCAAGATAAGGCGGAGGCGGGGGGTGCCTACGAGCAGTACTTC. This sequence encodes CASSQDKAEAGGAYEQYF.

The chain's CDR3 is CASSGNRAFSGGLADTQYF. In nucleotides, the CDR3 is TGTGCCAGCAGCGGGAACAGGGCCTTTAGCGGGGGGTTGGCAGATACGCAGTATTTT. V usage is TRBV9 and J usage is TRBJ2-3; 10 nucleotides align to TRBD2. Germline trimming cut 3 bases from V and 4 bases from J; bases unmatched to any gene: 17. The CDR3 is 19 residues long. Germline lookup yields CDR1 SGDLS and CDR2 YYNGEE.

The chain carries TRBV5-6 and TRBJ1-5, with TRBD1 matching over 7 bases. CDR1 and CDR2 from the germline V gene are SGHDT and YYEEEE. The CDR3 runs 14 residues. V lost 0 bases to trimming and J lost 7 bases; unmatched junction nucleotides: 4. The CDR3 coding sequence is TGTGCCAGCAGCTTGGGTCAGGGGGAGCAGCCCCAGCATTTT. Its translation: CASSLGQGEQPQHF.

The CDR3 DNA reads as TGCAGCGTTGAATTTAGCTTGGCAGCCACAGATACGCAGTATTTT. Its protein is CSVEFSLAATDTQYF. The V and J genes are TRBV29-1 and TRBJ2-3; D is undetermined. Deletions cut 2 bases from V and 2 bases from J, with 14 bases between. The germline V gene has CDR1 SQVTM and CDR2 ANQGSEA. This CDR3 comprises 15 residues.

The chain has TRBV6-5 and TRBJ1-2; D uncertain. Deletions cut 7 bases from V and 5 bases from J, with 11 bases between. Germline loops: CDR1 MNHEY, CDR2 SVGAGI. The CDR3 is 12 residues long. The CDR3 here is CASNAGGYGYTF. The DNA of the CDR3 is TGTGCCAGCAACGCTGGAGGGTATGGCTACACCTTC.

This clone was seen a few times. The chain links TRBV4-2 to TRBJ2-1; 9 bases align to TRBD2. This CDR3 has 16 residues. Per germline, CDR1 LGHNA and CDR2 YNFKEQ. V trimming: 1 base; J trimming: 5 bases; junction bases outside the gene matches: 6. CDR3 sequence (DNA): TGTGCCAGCAGCCAAGCCCGCGGGGGGGTTAACAATGAGCAGTTCTTC. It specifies CASSQARGGVNNEQFF.

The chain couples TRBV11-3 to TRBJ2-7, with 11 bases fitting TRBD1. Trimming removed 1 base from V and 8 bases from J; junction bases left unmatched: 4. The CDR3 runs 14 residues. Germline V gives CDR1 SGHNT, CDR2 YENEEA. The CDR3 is CASSLGTGGGQQYF. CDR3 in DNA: TGTGCCAGCAGCTTAGGGACAGGGGGCGGGCAGCAGTACTTC.

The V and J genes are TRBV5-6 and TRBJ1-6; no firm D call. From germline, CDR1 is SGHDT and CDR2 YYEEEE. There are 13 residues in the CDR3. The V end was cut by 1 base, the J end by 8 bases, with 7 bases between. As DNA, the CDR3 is TGTGCCAGCAGCTTGACAGAGGATTCACCCCTCCACTTT. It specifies CASSLTEDSPLHF.

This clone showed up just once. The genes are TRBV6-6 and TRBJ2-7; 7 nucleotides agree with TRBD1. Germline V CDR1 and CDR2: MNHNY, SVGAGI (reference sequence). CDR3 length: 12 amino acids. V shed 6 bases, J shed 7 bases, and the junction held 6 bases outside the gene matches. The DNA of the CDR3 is TGTGCCAGCAGGACAGGGAGTATGGAGCAGTACTTC. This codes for CASRTGSMEQYF.

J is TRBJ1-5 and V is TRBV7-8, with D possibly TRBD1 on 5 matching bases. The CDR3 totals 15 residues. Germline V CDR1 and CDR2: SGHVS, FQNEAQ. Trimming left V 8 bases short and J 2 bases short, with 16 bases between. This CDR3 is CASQMGQGRNQPQHF. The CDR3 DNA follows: TGTGCCAGCCAAATGGGCCAGGGACGCAATCAGCCCCAGCATTTT.

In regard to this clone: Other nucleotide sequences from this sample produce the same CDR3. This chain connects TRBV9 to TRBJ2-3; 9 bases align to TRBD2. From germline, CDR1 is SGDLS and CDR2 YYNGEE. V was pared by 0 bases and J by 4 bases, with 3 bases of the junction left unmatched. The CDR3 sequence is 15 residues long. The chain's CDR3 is CASSVGGGAADTQYF. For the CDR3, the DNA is TGTGCCAGCAGCGTAGGCGGGGGGGCGGCAGATACGCAGTATTTT.

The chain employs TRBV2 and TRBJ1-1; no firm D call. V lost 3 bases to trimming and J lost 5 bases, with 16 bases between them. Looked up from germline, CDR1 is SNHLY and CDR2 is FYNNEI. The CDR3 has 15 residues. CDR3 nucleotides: TGTGCCAGCAGTGAGTCGTGGGTGAGTGGGACTGAAGCTTTCTTT. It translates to CASSESWVSGTEAFF.

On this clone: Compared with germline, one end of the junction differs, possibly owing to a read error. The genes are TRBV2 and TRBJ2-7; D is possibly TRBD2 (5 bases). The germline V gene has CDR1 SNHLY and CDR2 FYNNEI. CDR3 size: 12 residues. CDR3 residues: CASSEAGSGLDF. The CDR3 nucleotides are TGTGCCAGCAGTGAAGCGGGGAGTGGGTTGGACTTC.

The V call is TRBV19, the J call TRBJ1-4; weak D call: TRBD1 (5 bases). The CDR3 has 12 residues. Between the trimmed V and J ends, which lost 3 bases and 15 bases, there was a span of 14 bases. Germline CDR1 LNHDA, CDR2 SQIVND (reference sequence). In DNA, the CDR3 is TGTGCCAGTAGTATCCGAAAAGGGGATTTGTTTTTT. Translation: CASSIRKGDLFF. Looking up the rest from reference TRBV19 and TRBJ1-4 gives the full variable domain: DGGITQSPKYLFRKEGQNVTLSCEQNLNHDAMYWYRQDPGQGLRLIYYSQIVNDFQKGDIAEGYSVSREKKESFPLTVTSAQKNPTAFYLCASSIRKGDLFFGSGTQLSVL.

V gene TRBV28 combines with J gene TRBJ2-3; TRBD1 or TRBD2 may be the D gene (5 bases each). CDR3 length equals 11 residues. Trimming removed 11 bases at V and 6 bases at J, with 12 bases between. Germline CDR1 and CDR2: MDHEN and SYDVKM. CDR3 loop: CAYGARDTQYF. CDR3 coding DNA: TGTGCCTACGGGGCTCGGGATACGCAGTATTTT.

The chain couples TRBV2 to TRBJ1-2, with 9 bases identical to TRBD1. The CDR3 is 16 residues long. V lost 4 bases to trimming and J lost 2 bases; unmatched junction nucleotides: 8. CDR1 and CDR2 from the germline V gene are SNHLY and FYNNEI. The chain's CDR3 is CASSVDRGLANYGYTF. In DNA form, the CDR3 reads TGTGCCAGCAGTGTTGACAGGGGGTTGGCCAACTATGGCTACACCTTC. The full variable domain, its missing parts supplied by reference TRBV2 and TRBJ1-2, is EPEVTQTPSHQVTQMGQEVILRCVPISNHLYFYWYRQILGQKVEFLVSFYNNEISEKSEIFDDQFSVERPDGSNFTLKIRSTKLEDSAMYFCASSVDRGLANYGYTFGSGTRLTVV.

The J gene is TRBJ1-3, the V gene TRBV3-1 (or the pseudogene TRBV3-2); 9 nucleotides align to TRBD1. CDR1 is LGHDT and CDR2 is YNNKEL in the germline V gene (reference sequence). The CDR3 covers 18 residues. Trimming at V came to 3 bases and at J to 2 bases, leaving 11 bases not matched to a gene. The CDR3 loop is CASSHGTGFEPTGNTIYF. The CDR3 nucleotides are TGTGCCAGCAGCCACGGGACAGGGTTCGAGCCTACTGGAAACACCATATATTTT.

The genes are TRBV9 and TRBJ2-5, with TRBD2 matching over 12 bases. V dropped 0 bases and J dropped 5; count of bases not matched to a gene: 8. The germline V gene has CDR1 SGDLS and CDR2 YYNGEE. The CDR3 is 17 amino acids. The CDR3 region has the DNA TGTGCCAGCAGCGTAGCCCCTAGCGGGGGGGCTGGGGAGACCCAGTACTTC. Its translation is CASSVAPSGGAGETQYF.

The CDR3 protein is CASSIGDSSYEQYF. In DNA, the CDR3 is TGTGCCAGTAGTATAGGGGACAGTTCCTACGAGCAGTACTTC. This chain joins TRBV19 and TRBJ2-7, with TRBD1 identical over 7 bases. Per germline, CDR1 LNHDA and CDR2 SQIVND (reference sequence). The CDR3 loop spans 14 amino acids. The V and J ends lost 1 base and 1 base, in that order; junction bases with no gene match: 1.

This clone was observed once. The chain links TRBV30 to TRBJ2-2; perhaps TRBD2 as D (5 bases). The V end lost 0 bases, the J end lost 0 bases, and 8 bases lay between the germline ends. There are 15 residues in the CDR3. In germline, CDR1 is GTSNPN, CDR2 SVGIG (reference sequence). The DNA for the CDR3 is TGTGCCTGGAGTGTACGGACTGCGAACACCGGGGAGCTGTTTTTT. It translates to CAWSVRTANTGELFF.

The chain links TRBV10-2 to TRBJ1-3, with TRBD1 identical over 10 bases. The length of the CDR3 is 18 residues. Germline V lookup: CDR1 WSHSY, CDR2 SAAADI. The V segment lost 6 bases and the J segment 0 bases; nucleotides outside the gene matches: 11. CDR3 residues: CASRPGQGFEGSGNTIYF. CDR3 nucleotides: TGCGCCAGCAGGCCGGGACAGGGGTTCGAGGGCTCTGGAAACACCATATATTTT.

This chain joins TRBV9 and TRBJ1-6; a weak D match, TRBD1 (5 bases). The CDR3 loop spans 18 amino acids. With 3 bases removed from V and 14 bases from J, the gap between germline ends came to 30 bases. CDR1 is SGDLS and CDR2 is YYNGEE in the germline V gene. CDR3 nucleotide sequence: TGTGCCAGCAGCGCCGGACACTCTATCTTCTCTGGTTATGATTCCCTCCACTTT. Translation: CASSAGHSIFSGYDSLHF.